The rows below give T cell receptor beta chains drawn from one sample of a study of blood T cell repertoires in COVID-19. Generated by immunoSEQ multiplex PCR, the TCRdb table keeps only in-frame clones and is missing some. The data contain 150,000 to 200,000 clones, 70% to 85% of them seen just once; the ten biggest clones take up roughly 12%. The sequencing input was PBMCs or T cells enriched from blood (not recorded which). All receptors come from a man aged 50-60 years who had recovered from COVID-19. Each CDR3 is given with its conserved first and last residue. A D gene is named only where the DNA matches it firmly. Size is stated for part of the rows, as once, few or many counts, or as a class when the clone is expanded.

d_gene	v_gene	abundance	j_gene	CDR3nt	CDR3aa
NA	TRBV28	few	TRBJ2-1	TGTGCCAGCACCTGGGAGACAGGCTACAATGAGCAGTTCTTC	CASTWETGYNEQFF
TRBD1	TRBV5-1	NA	TRBJ2-5	TGCGCCAGCAGCTTGACAGGGGGCGGACGGGTGGAGACCCAGTACTTC	CASSLTGGGRVETQYF
NA	TRBV4-1	NA	TRBJ2-3	TGCGCCAGCAGGTCCACCGGGACACACATCACAGATACGCAGTATTTT	CASRSTGTHITDTQYF
NA	TRBV4-3	NA	TRBJ1-2	TGCGCCAGCAGCCAAGAGATGGCTATTGTTGGGAGGGTAAACTATGGCTACACCTTC	CASSQEMAIVGRVNYGYTF
TRBD2	TRBV13	NA	TRBJ2-1	TGTGCCAGCAGCTCCCAAACGGGTGGACTAGCGGGGAATGAGCAGTTCTTC	CASSSQTGGLAGNEQFF
NA	TRBV19	NA	TRBJ1-1	TGTGCCAGTAGTGCCCCCTTACGAGGAGACACTGAAGCTTTCTTT	CASSAPLRGDTEAFF
NA	TRBV19	NA	TRBJ1-1	TGTGCCAGTAGCGTCGGGGTGAACTTGAACACTGAAGCTTTCTTT	CASSVGVNLNTEAFF
NA	TRBV7-8	NA	TRBJ2-1	TGTGCCAGCAGGCTAGGAACCCGGAATGAGCAGTTCTTC	CASRLGTRNEQFF
NA	TRBV11-3	NA	TRBJ1-1	TGTGCCAGCAGCTTAGGAGGGTCTAGCACTGAAGCTTTCTTT	CASSLGGSSTEAFF
TRBD1	TRBV9	NA	TRBJ2-1	TGTGCCAGCAGCGCTACAGGGGGCGCTTGGAATGAGCAGTTCTTC	CASSATGGAWNEQFF
TRBD1	TRBV7-2	once	TRBJ1-2	TGTGCCAGCAGCTTAGGACAGGGGGAAGGAAAAAACTATGGCTACACCTTC	CASSLGQGEGKNYGYTF
NA	TRBV9	once	TRBJ2-2	TGTGCCAGCAGCCCAAGAGAGTTTTTCGGGGAGCTGTTTTTT	CASSPREFFGELFF
NA	TRBV15	NA	TRBJ2-3	TGTGCCACCAGCAGGAAGTGGAGGGATACGCAGTATTTT	CATSRKWRDTQYF
TRBD1	TRBV19	NA	TRBJ1-1	TGTGCCAGTAGTATCGGACAGGGCGTCGCTGAAGCTTTCTTT	CASSIGQGVAEAFF
NA	TRBV29-1	NA	TRBJ2-3	TGCAGCGGCGGGGGCAGCACAGATACGCAGTATTTT	CSGGGSTDTQYF
NA	TRBV5-4	NA	TRBJ1-2	TGTGCCAGCAGCCGGGGGGGTGGGCGGAATAACTATGGCTACACCTTC	CASSRGGGRNNYGYTF
TRBD1	TRBV3-1/TRBV3-2	once	TRBJ1-2	TGTGCCAGCAGCCAGACAGGGGGTAAGGGCTACACCTTC	CASSQTGGKGYTF
NA	TRBV7-3	NA	TRBJ1-3	TGTGCCAGCAGCTTATCCTCCGGAAACACCATATATTTT	CASSLSSGNTIYF
NA	TRBV7-9	NA	TRBJ1-3	TGTGCCAGCAGCTTAAGTGAACAGCTCGGAAACACCATATATTTT	CASSLSEQLGNTIYF
NA	TRBV30	NA	TRBJ1-2	TGTGCCTGGAGTGTACCAGGGGCGAACTATGGCTACACCTTC	CAWSVPGANYGYTF
TRBD1	TRBV3-1/TRBV3-2	once	TRBJ1-4	TGTGCCAGCAGCCAAGATACATGGGACAGGGTGGACGAAAAACTGTTTTTT	CASSQDTWDRVDEKLFF
TRBD1	TRBV2	NA	TRBJ1-6	TGTGCCAGCGGACGGGACAGGGGAGGAAGATCACCCCTCCACTTT	CASGRDRGGRSPLHF
TRBD1	TRBV18	NA	TRBJ1-1	TGTGCCAGCTCCCAGGGGGGCGGTTTCACTGAAGCTTTCTTT	CASSQGGGFTEAFF
TRBD1	TRBV6-6	NA	TRBJ1-5	TGTGCCAGCAGTCCCCGGACAGGGATCTATAGCAATCAGCCCCAGCATTTT	CASSPRTGIYSNQPQHF